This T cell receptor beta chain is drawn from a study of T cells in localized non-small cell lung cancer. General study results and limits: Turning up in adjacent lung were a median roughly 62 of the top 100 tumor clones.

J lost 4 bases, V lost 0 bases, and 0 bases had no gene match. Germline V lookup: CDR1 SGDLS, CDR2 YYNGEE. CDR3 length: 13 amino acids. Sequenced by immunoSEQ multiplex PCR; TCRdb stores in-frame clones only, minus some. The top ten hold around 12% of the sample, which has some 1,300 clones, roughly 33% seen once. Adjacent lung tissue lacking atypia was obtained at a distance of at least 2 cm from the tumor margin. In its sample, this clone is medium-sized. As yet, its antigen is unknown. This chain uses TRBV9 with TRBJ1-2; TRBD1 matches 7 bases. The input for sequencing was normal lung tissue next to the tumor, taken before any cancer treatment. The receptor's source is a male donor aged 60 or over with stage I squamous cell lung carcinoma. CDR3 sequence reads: CASSVAGGYGYTF. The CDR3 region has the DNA TGTGCCAGCAGCGTAGCAGGGGGCTATGGCTACACCTTC.